The sequence of this T cell receptor beta chain was determined in a study of blood T cell repertoires in COVID-19. Study context: From the United States, Italy and Spain came samples of acute and convalescent COVID-19. The analysed material was cDNA or gDNA that came from T cells, B-cell-depleted T cells, or PBMCs.

The CDR3 is 17 amino acids. Trimming took 6 bases from V and 1 from J; bases not matched to a gene: 9. Germline-derived CDR1 and CDR2 are MDHEN and SYDVKM. Original data processing: Estimated nucleated cell counts came from reference gene primer amplification. Assay used: immunoSEQ multiplex PCR; TCRdb lists only in-frame clones, some missing. D and trimming were read from the DNA, whereas the V and J calls and clone size are those reported in that table. The data hold roughly 110,000 clones, with under 90% observed a single time. The J gene is TRBJ1-5, the V gene TRBV28; 10 positions agree with TRBD1. The TCR comes from an older woman with acute or convalescent COVID-19. Sequencing was carried out using peripheral blood. The CDR3 is CASSLATGGGSNQPQHF. The CDR3 nucleotides read TGTGCCAGCAGCCTCGCGACAGGGGGCGGAAGCAATCAGCCCCAGCATTTT.